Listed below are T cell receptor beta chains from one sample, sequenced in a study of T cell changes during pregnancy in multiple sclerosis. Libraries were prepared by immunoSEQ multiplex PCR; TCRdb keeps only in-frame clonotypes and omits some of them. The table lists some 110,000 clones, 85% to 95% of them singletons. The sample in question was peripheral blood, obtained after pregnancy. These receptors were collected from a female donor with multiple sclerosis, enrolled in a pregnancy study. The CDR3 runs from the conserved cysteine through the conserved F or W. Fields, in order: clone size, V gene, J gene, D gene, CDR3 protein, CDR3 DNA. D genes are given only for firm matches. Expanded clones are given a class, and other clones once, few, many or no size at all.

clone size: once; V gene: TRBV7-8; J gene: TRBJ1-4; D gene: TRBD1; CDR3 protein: CASSPGTAPRREKLFF; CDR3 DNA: TGTGCCAGCAGCCCCGGGACAGCTCCTCGACGAGAAAAACTGTTTTTT
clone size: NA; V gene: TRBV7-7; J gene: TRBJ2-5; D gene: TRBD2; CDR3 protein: CASSSTSGGQETQYF; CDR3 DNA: TGTGCCAGCAGCTCCACTAGCGGGGGGCAAGAGACCCAGTACTTC
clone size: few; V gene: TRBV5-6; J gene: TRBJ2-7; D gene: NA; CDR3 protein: CASSEPAGGSYEQYF; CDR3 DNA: TGTGCCAGCAGCGAACCAGCTGGAGGGTCCTACGAGCAGTACTTC
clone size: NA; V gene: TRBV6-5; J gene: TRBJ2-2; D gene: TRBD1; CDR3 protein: CASSRTGSNTGELFF; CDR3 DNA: TGTGCCAGCAGCCGGACAGGGTCAAACACCGGGGAGCTGTTTTTT
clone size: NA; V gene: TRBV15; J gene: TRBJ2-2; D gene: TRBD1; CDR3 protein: CATSTLDRWLTGELFF; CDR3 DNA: TGTGCCACCAGCACCCTGGACAGGTGGCTCACCGGGGAGCTGTTTTTT
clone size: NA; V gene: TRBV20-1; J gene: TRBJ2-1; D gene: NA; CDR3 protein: CSAGSLKQFF; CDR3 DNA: TGCAGTGCTGGGAGCCTCAAGCAGTTCTTC
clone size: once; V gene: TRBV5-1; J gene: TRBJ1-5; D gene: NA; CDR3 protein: CASSFSSNQPQHF; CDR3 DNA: TGCGCCAGCAGCTTCAGTAGCAATCAGCCCCAGCATTTT
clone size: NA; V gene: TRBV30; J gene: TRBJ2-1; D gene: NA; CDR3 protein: CAWGSDLSYNEQFF; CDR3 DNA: TGTGCCTGGGGTAGCGATCTCTCCTACAATGAGCAGTTCTTC
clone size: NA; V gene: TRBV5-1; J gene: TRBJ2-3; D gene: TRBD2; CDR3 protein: CASSLGLAGGLGTDTQYF; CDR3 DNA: TGCGCCAGCAGCTTGGGGCTAGCGGGAGGACTTGGGACAGATACGCAGTATTTT
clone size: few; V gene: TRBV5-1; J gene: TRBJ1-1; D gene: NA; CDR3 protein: CASRESSTINTEAFF; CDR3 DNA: TGCGCCAGCAGGGAGTCAAGTACGATAAACACTGAAGCTTTCTTT
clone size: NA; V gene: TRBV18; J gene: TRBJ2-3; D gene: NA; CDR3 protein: CASSYYTSGTPEGSGGGTDTQYF; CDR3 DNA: TGTGCCAGCTCATACTACACCTCTGGAACGCCCGAGGGGTCCGGCGGGGGCACAGATACGCAGTATTTT
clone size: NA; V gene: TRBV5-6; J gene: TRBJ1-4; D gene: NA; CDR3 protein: CASSFGQLNEKLFF; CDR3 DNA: TGTGCCAGCAGCTTCGGACAGCTTAATGAAAAACTGTTTTTT
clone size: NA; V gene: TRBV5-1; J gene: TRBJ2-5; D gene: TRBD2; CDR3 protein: CASSSSPSGTIETQYF; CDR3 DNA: TGCGCCAGCAGTTCCTCACCCAGCGGGACGATTGAGACCCAGTACTTC
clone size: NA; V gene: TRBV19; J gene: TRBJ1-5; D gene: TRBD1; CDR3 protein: CASTGTGGQPQHF; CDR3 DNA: TGTGCCAGTACGGGGACAGGGGGGCAGCCCCAGCATTTT
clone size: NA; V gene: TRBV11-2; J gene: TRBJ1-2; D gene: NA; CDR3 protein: CASSSRRSDSLQTF; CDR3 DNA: TGTGCCAGCAGCTCTCGGAGGTCAGATAGCCTTCAAACCTTC
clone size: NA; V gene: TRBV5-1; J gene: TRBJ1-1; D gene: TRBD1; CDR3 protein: CASRPTGTGVRTEAFF; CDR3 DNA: TGCGCCAGCAGACCGACCGGGACAGGGGTGAGGACTGAAGCTTTCTTT
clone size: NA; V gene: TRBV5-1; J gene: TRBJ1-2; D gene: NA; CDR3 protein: CASSLESGAGYTF; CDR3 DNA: TGCGCCAGCAGCTTGGAGTCAGGGGCTGGCTACACCTTC